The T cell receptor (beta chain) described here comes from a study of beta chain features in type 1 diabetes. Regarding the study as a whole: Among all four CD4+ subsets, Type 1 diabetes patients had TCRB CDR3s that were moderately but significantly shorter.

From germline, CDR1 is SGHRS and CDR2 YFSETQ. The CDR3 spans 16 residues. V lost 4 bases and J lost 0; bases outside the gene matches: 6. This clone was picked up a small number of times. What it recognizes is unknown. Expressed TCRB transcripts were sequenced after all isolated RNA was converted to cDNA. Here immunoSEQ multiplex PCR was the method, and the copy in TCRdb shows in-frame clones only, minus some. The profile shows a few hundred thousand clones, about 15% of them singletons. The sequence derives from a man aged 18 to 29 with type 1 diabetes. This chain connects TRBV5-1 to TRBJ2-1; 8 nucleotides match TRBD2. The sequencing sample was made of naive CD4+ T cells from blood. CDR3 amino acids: CASSTRRGGSYNEQFF. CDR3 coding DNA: TGCGCCAGCAGCACCCGACGGGGGGGCTCCTACAATGAGCAGTTCTTC. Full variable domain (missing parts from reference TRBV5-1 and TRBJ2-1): KAGVTQTPRYLIKTRGQQVTLSCSPISGHRSVSWYQQTPGQGLQFLFEYFSETQRNKGNFPGRFSGRQFSNSRSEMNVSTLELGDSALYLCASSTRRGGSYNEQFFGPGTRLTVL.